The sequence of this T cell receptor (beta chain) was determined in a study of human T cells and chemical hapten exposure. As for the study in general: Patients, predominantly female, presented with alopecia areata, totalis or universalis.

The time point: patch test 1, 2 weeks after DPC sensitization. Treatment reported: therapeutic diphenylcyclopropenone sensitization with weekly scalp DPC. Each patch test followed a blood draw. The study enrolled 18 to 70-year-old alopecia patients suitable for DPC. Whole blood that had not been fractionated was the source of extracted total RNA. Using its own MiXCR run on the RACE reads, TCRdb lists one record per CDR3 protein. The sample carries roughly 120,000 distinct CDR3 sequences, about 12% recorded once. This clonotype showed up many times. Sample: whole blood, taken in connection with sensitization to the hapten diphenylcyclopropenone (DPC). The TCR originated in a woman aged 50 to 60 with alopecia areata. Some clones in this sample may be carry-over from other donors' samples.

CDR3: CASSESQSEQYF. The CDR3 region has the DNA TGTGCCAGCAGCGAATCCCAGAGCGAGCAGTACTTC. This chain joins TRBV7-9 and TRBJ2-7; D is undetermined. This CDR3 has 12 amino acids. CDR1 is SEHNR, CDR2 FQNEAQ, per germline (reference sequence). With 5 bases removed from V and 6 bases from J, the gap between germline ends came to 11 bases.